This T cell receptor beta chain was captured by sequencing in a study of cytomegalovirus exposure and HLA in healthy donors. PCR amplification relied on 60 Vbeta primers (plus 13 Jbeta primers). TCRdb keeps only in-frame clones here, not all; method: immunoSEQ multiplex PCR. This sample has about 110,000 clones, with around 75% found just once. A word on this clone: Its antigen is unidentified.

Donors consisted of healthy bone marrow donors. The study, taken as a whole, reports: An analysis that was carried out later associated some 17,000 TCR beta sequences with HLA alleles at 0.05 false discovery rate. Most CMV-associated TCR beta chains were later found to appear HLA-restricted.

The CDR3 totals 11 residues. CDR1 GTSNPN and CDR2 SVGIG come from the germline V gene (reference sequence). V shed 2 bases and J shed 7 bases, with 6 bases lying between them. The TCR comes from a young woman in good health and CMV-seronegative. Sequencing was performed on PBMCs. The V gene is TRBV30, the J gene TRBJ1-3, with no clear D. DNA for the CDR3: TGTGCCTGGAGTATGGAGAACACCATATATTTT. This encodes CAWSMENTIYF.